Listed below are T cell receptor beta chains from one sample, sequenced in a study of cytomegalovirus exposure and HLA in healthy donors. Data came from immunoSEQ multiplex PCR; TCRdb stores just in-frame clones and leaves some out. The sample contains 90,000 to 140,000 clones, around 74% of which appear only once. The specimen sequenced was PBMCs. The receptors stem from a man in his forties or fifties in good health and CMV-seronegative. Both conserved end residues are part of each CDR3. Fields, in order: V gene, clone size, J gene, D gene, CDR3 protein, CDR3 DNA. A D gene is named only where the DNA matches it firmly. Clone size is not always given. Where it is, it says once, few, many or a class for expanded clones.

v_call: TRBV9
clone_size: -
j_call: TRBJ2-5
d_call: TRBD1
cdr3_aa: CASSVTGVPQETQYF
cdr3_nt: TGTGCCAGCAGCGTCACAGGGGTCCCCCAAGAGACCCAGTACTTC

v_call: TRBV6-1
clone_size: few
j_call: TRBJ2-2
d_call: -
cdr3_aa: CASSEVTTNTGELFF
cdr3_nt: TGTGCCAGCAGTGAAGTAACAACGAACACCGGGGAGCTGTTTTTT

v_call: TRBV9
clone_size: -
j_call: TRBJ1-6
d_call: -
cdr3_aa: CASSASGSPTNNSPLHF
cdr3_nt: TGTGCCAGCAGCGCCTCGGGATCCCCTACAAATAATTCACCCCTCCACTTT

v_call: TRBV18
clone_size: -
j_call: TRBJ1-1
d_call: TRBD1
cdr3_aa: CASSPPTGAAFF
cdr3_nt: TGTGCCAGCTCACCCCCGACAGGGGCTGCTTTCTTT

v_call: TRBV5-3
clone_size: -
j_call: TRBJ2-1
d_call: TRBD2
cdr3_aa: CARSLGLAGGRSCNEQFF
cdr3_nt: TGTGCCAGAAGCTTAGGGCTAGCGGGAGGCCGAAGTTGCAATGAGCAGTTCTTC

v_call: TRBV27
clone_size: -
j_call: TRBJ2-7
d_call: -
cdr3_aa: CASSRSPGGRSYEQYF
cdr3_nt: TGTGCCAGCAGTCGATCCCCAGGGGGGCGCTCCTACGAGCAGTACTTC

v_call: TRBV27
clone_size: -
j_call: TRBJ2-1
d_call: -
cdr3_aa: CASSLQGQWEQFF
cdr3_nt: TGTGCCAGCAGTTTACAGGGACAATGGGAGCAGTTCTTC

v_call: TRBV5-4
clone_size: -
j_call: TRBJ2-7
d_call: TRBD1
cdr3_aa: CASSLQQGKYEQYF
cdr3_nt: TGTGCCAGCAGCCTCCAACAGGGGAAGTACGAGCAGTACTTC

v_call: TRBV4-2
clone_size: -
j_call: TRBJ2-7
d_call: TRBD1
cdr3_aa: CASSQQTGTAYEQYF
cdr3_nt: TGTGCCAGCAGCCAACAGACCGGGACAGCTTACGAGCAGTACTTC

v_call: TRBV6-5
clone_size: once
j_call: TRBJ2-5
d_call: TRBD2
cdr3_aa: CASRGLAGQETQYF
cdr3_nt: TGTGCCAGCAGAGGACTAGCGGGGCAAGAGACCCAGTACTTC

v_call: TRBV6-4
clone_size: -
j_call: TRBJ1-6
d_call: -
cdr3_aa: CASSTGNSPLHF
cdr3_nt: TGTGCCAGCAGCACAGGGAATTCTCCCCTCCACTTT

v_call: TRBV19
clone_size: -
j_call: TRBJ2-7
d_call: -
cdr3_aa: CASSIAQGIIYEQYF
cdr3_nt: TGTGCCAGTAGTATCGCCCAGGGGATCATCTACGAGCAGTACTTC

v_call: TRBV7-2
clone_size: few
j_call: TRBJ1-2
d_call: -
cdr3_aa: CASSLTTASGGYTF
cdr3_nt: TGTGCCAGCAGCCTGACGACAGCCTCAGGTGGCTACACCTTC

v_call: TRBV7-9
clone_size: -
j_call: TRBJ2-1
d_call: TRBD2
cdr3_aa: CASSPLGTSGVLGNEQFF
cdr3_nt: TGTGCCAGCAGCCCCCTCGGGACTAGCGGGGTGCTAGGGAATGAGCAGTTCTTC

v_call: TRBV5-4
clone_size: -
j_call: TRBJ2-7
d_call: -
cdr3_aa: CASSPGFGQSYEQYF
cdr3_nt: TGTGCCAGCAGCCCGGGGTTCGGGCAGTCCTACGAGCAGTACTTC

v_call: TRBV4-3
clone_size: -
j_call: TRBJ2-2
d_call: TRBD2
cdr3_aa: CASSQDPGGPFISGFF
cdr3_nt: TGCGCCAGCAGCCAAGATCCGGGGGGGCCCTTTATCAGTGGGTTTTTT

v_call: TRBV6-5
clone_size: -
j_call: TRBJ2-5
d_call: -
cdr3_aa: CASSKNRRQYF
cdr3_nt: TGTGCCAGCAGTAAAAACCGGCGGCAGTACTTC

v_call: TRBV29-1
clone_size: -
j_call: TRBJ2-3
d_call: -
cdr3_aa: CSAASGGVWDTQYF
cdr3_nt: TGCAGCGCCGCGAGCGGTGGGGTATGGGATACGCAGTATTTT

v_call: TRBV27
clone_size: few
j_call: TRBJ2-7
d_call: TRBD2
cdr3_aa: CASSLKPSGSYEQYF
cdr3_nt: TGTGCCAGCAGTTTAAAACCTAGCGGGAGCTACGAGCAGTACTTC

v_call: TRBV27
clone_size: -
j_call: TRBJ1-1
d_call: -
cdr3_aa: CASSSSWQVNTEAFF
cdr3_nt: -

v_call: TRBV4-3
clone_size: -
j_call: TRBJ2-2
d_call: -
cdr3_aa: CASSQDKLNTGELFF
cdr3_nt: TGCGCCAGCAGCCAAGATAAGCTGAACACCGGGGAGCTGTTTTTT

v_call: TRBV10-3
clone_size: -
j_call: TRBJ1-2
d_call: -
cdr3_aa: CAIKMTGESYGYTF
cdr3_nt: TGTGCCATCAAGATGACAGGAGAAAGCTATGGCTACACCTTC

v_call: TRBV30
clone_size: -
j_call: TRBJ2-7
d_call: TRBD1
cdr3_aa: CAWKKGQGFYEQYF
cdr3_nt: TGTGCCTGGAAGAAGGGACAGGGCTTCTACGAGCAGTACTTC

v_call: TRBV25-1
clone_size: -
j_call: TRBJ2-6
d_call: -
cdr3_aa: CASSESRAGANVLTF
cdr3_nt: TGTGCCAGCAGTGAATCCCGGGCTGGGGCCAACGTCCTGACTTTC

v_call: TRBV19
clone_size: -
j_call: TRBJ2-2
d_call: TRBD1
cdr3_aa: CASSGQGDSGELFF
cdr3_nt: TGTGCCAGTAGTGGACAGGGGGACTCCGGGGAGCTGTTTTTT

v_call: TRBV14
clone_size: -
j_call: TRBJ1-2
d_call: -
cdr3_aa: CASSQAGLDYGYTF
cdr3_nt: TGTGCCAGCAGCCAAGCGGGGTTGGACTATGGCTACACCTTC

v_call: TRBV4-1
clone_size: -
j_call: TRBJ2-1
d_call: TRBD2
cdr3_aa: CASSQPGLASYNEQFF
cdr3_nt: TGCGCCAGCAGCCAGCCGGGACTAGCCTCCTACAATGAGCAGTTCTTC

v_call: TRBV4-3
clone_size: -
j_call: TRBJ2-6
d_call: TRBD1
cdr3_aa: CASSRARDSSGANVLTF
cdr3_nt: TGCGCCAGCAGCCGTGCTCGGGACAGCTCTGGGGCCAACGTCCTGACTTTC

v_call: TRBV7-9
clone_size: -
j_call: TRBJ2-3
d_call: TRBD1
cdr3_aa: CASSLLTGAIGHTQYF
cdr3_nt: TGTGCCAGCAGCCTACTGACAGGGGCGATCGGTCATACGCAGTATTTT